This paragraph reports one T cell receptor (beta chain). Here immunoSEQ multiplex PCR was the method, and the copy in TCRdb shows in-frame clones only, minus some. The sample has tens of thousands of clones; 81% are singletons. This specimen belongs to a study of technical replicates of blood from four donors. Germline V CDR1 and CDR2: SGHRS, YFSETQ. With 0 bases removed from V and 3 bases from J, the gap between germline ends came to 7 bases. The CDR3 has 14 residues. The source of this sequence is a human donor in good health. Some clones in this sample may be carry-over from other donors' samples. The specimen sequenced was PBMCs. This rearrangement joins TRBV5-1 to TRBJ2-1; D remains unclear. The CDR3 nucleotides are TGCGCCAGCAGCTTGGCCCAGTACTACAATGAGCAGTTCTTC. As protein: CASSLAQYYNEQFF. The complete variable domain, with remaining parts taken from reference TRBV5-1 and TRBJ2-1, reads KAGVTQTPRYLIKTRGQQVTLSCSPISGHRSVSWYQQTPGQGLQFLFEYFSETQRNKGNFPGRFSGRQFSNSRSEMNVSTLELGDSALYLCASSLAQYYNEQFFGPGTRLTVL.